Below are 23 T cell receptor beta chains sequenced from a single sample in a study of blood T cell repertoires in COVID-19. Clones were sequenced by immunoSEQ multiplex PCR, and TCRdb holds only the in-frame ones, with some missing. The table includes roughly 450,000 clones, less than 95% detected once. The material sequenced was PBMCs or T cells enriched from blood (not recorded which). The receptor source for this set is a man aged 18 to 35 who had recovered from COVID-19.

This clone was detected only a few times. The genes are TRBV18 and TRBJ2-6; no clear D. CDR3 size: 16 residues. Germline CDR1 reads KGHSH; CDR2 reads LQKENI. Trimming stripped 3 bases from V and 0 bases from J, with 9 bases between. The chain's CDR3 is CASSPPTISGANVLTF. DNA for the CDR3: TGTGCCAGCTCACCGCCCACAATCTCTGGGGCCAACGTCCTGACTTTC. Drawing the rest from reference TRBV18 and TRBJ2-6, the complete variable domain is NAGVMQNPRHLVRRRGQEARLRCSPMKGHSHVYWYRQLPEEGLKFMVYLQKENIIDESGMPKERFSAEFPKEGPSILRIQQVVRGDSAAYFCASSPPTISGANVLTFGAGSRLTVL.

The chain employs TRBV14 and TRBJ1-2; D might be TRBD1 (6 bases). V lost 4 bases and J lost 4, with 19 bases in between. The CDR3 runs 16 residues. Per germline, CDR1 SGHDN and CDR2 FVKESK. CDR3 sequence reads: CASSPTTGFGIYGYTF. CDR3 nucleotides: TGTGCCAGCAGCCCGACGACAGGATTCGGAATCTATGGCTACACCTTC.

The chain couples TRBV19 to TRBJ1-1; 7 bases fit TRBD1. With 1 base clipped from V and 0 bases from J, the junction kept 5 bases outside the gene matches. Germline loops: CDR1 LNHDA, CDR2 SQIVND (reference sequence). The CDR3 runs to 16 residues. The CDR3 bases are TGTGCCAGTAGTATAGGAGGGGGCGCTCTGAACACTGAAGCTTTCTTT. As protein: CASSIGGGALNTEAFF.

The rearrangement uses TRBV3-1 (or the pseudogene TRBV3-2) and TRBJ1-5; D is uncertain. Germline loops: CDR1 LGHDT, CDR2 YNNKEL (reference sequence). This CDR3 spans 13 amino acids. Trimming took off 1 base at V and 5 bases at J, with 6 bases between the two ends. The CDR3 DNA reads TGTGCCAGCAGCCAAGGGAGGGATCAGCCCCAGCATTTT. Encoded protein: CASSQGRDQPQHF.

The count of this clone is one. The chain combines TRBV19 with TRBJ2-1, with 12 nucleotides matching TRBD2. This CDR3 spans 13 amino acids. Losses at the gene ends were 8 bases for V and 9 bases for J; bases not matched to a gene: 5. The germline gives CDR1 LNHDA, CDR2 SQIVND (reference sequence). The DNA for the CDR3 is TGTGCCAGTGCTAGCGGGGGGGCAGGTGAGCAGTTCTTC. It yields the protein CASASGGAGEQFF.

This clone was counted once. CDR3 sequence: CSASQGPYEQYF. In DNA form, the CDR3 reads TGCAGTGCTAGTCAGGGTCCCTACGAGCAGTACTTC. This chain uses TRBV20-1 with TRBJ2-7; D might be TRBD1 (5 bases). This CDR3 has 12 amino acids. The V and J ends lost 3 bases and 2 bases respectively, with 8 bases between them. In germline, CDR1 is DFQATT, CDR2 SNEGSKA (reference sequence).

The chain combines TRBV12-3 or TRBV12-4 with TRBJ2-7; unclear D gene. Trimming removed 3 bases at V and 2 bases at J, with 8 bases between. The CDR3 spans 13 residues. CDR3 bases: TGTGCCAGCAGTTTGCGAGCCACCTACGAGCAGTACTTC. Protein: CASSLRATYEQYF.

The V gene is TRBV5-5, the J gene TRBJ2-7; 9 positions match TRBD1. Germline CDR1 is SGHKS and CDR2 is YYEKEE (reference sequence). The CDR3 length is 15 residues. V shed 3 bases and J 1 base; nucleotides not matched to a gene: 5. CDR3 residues: CASSYGTGPSYEQYF. DNA of the CDR3: TGTGCCAGCAGCTACGGGACAGGGCCTTCCTACGAGCAGTACTTC.

The V and J genes are TRBV11-2 and TRBJ2-1; D is uncertain. The germline V and J ends were trimmed by 0 bases and 0 bases, with 15 bases remaining between them. This CDR3 contains 18 residues. CDR1 and CDR2 (germline): SGHAT, FQNNGV. The CDR3 sequence is CASSLDSSVSFSYNEQFF. CDR3 in DNA: TGTGCCAGCAGCTTAGATTCCAGCGTCTCGTTCTCCTACAATGAGCAGTTCTTC.

This sequence joins TRBV14 and TRBJ2-5, with D possibly being TRBD1 (5 bases). Trimming cost V 6 bases and J 4 bases, with 12 bases left between them. The length of the CDR3 is 13 residues. Germline loops: CDR1 SGHDN, CDR2 FVKESK. The CDR3 coding sequence is TGTGCCAGCAGTGGAACAGGACGAGAGACCCAGTACTTC. Protein: CASSGTGRETQYF.

V gene TRBV5-1 combines with J gene TRBJ2-7; D may be TRBD1 (6 bases). Trimming shortened V by 0 bases and J by 5 bases, and 6 bases separated the two germline ends. The CDR3 sequence is 12 residues long. The germline CDR1 and CDR2 sequences are SGHRS and YFSETQ. The CDR3 nucleotides are TGCGCCAGCAGCTTGGACAGGGACGAGCAGTACTTC. Amino acids: CASSLDRDEQYF. Full variable domain (missing parts from reference TRBV5-1 and TRBJ2-7): KAGVTQTPRYLIKTRGQQVTLSCSPISGHRSVSWYQQTPGQGLQFLFEYFSETQRNKGNFPGRFSGRQFSNSRSEMNVSTLELGDSALYLCASSLDRDEQYFGPGTRLTVT.

The chain employs TRBV15 and TRBJ1-1; TRBD1 agrees at 7 bases. The CDR3 consists of 18 residues. J was trimmed by 2 bases and V by 1 base; bases with no gene match: 13. From germline, CDR1 is LNHNV and CDR2 YYDKDF (reference sequence). CDR3 coding DNA: TGTGCCACCAGCAGAGTGTTGAAGGGGGCGCATCCCAACACTGAAGCTTTCTTT. Encoded protein: CATSRVLKGAHPNTEAFF.

This chain connects TRBV9 to TRBJ2-1; 9 nucleotides match TRBD2. Germline trimming cut 0 bases from V and 7 bases from J; bases unmatched to any gene: 8. The germline V gene has CDR1 SGDLS and CDR2 YYNGEE. CDR3 size: 16 residues. The CDR3 DNA follows: TGTGCCAGCAGCGTAGTGGAAAGCGGGGGGTTGAATGAGCAGTTCTTC. It encodes CASSVVESGGLNEQFF.

In regard to this clone: The sample contains more than one DNA sequence encoding this CDR3. CDR3: CASSPRDREGETQYF. Written as DNA, the CDR3 is TGTGCCAGCTCACCACGGGACAGGGAGGGAGAAACCCAGTACTTC. The chain carries TRBV18 and TRBJ2-5, with TRBD1 matching 9 bases. This CDR3 comprises 15 residues. The germline V gene encodes CDR1 KGHSH and CDR2 LQKENI. Trimming cost V 1 base and J 8 bases; bases outside gene matches: 8.

The chain has TRBV15 and TRBJ1-5; no reliable D call. The CDR3 consists of 13 residues. Germline values: CDR1 LNHNV, CDR2 YYDKDF (reference sequence). V lost 3 bases and J 15 bases, leaving 18 bases between the germline ends. The CDR3 DNA follows: TGTGCCACCAGCAGGGAACTTAGGGAGGGCCGGCATTTT. This codes for CATSRELREGRHF.

V is TRBV14 and J is TRBJ1-3; D is perhaps TRBD1 (6 bases). V lost 3 bases, J lost 8 bases, and 8 bases lay in between. Germline-derived CDR1 and CDR2 are SGHDN and FVKESK. The CDR3 has 12 amino acids. CDR3 amino acids: CASSQDSYTIYF. Written as DNA, the CDR3 is TGTGCCAGCAGCCAGGACAGTTACACCATATATTTT.

The J gene is TRBJ2-7, the V gene TRBV6-5; TRBD1 is a possible D gene (7 bases). V lost 2 bases and J 7 bases, leaving 15 bases between the germline ends. Germline-derived CDR1 and CDR2 are MNHEY and SVGAGI. This CDR3 contains 14 residues. CDR3 in amino acids: CASSYLQGTGEQYF. The DNA of the CDR3 is TGTGCCAGCAGTTACCTACAGGGGACTGGGGAGCAGTACTTC.

V gene TRBV6-1 combines with J gene TRBJ1-3; D may be TRBD1 (6 bases). The V end was cut by 1 base, the J end by 4 bases, with 14 bases between. The CDR3 is made up of 16 amino acids. Germline V gives CDR1 MNHNS, CDR2 SASEGT. In nucleotides, the CDR3 is TGTGCCAGCAGTGAAGTCGGGGGGGCGGGAGGAAACACCATATATTTT. Protein: CASSEVGGAGGNTIYF.

This chain links TRBV20-1 with TRBJ2-1, with TRBD2 as a possible D gene (6 bases). The V gene lost 3 bases and the J gene lost 3 bases, with 12 bases spanning the gap. In germline, CDR1 is DFQATT, CDR2 SNEGSKA (reference sequence). CDR3 length: 14 amino acids. The CDR3 DNA follows: TGCAGTGCTAGTACCGGGACTGACTACAATGAGCAGTTCTTC. It encodes CSASTGTDYNEQFF.

The J gene is TRBJ2-5, the V gene TRBV9; D is unclear. The CDR3 spans 13 residues. With 1 base removed from V and 3 bases from J, the gap between germline ends came to 7 bases. Germline lookup yields CDR1 SGDLS and CDR2 YYNGEE. CDR3 region: CASSVRDKETQYF. CDR3 nucleotide sequence: TGTGCCAGCAGCGTAAGAGATAAAGAGACCCAGTACTTC.

This chain uses TRBV13 with TRBJ2-7; TRBD1 matches 8 bases. The germline V gene encodes CDR1 PRHDT and CDR2 FYEKMQ (reference sequence). This CDR3 region has 14 residues. Trimming cost V 4 bases and J 3 bases; bases outside gene matches: 5. The DNA for the CDR3 is TGTGCCAGCAGCTCAGGACAGGGCTACTACGAGCAGTACTTC. Its translation: CASSSGQGYYEQYF.

The V call is TRBV24-1, the J call TRBJ2-5; 7 nucleotides align to TRBD2. V shed 0 bases and J 1 base; nucleotides not matched to a gene: 4. This CDR3 contains 16 residues. Germline assignment: CDR1 KGHDR and CDR2 SFDVKD. CDR3 protein: CATSDLLPGGQETQYF. As DNA, the CDR3 is TGTGCCACCAGTGATTTGCTCCCGGGGGGCCAAGAGACCCAGTACTTC.

V is TRBV5-5 and J is TRBJ1-2; D not certain. The CDR3 length is 14 residues. Germline V CDR1 and CDR2: SGHKS, YYEKEE (reference sequence). V was cut by 1 base and J by 4 bases, with 11 bases left in between. The CDR3 sequence is CASSLRWESYGYTF. DNA for the CDR3: TGTGCCAGCAGCTTGCGGTGGGAGAGCTATGGCTACACCTTC.